The clone carrying this T cell receptor beta chain was recorded only once. The entry originates in a study of T cell responses to AZD1222 COVID-19 vaccine. This CDR3 spans 16 amino acids. V dropped 0 bases and J dropped 2; count of bases not matched to a gene: 2. Germline CDR1 is SGHRS and CDR2 is YFSETQ. Assay used: immunoSEQ multiplex PCR; TCRdb lists only in-frame clones, some missing. This table holds about 180,000 clones, 88% found once. The TCR comes from an adult in good health. The sample consisted of peripheral blood, taken on day 0 of AZD1222 vaccination. The rearrangement links TRBV5-1 to TRBJ2-3, with 11 positions matching TRBD2. CDR3 protein: CASSLGLAGFTDTQYF. The CDR3 nucleotides read TGCGCCAGCAGCTTGGGACTAGCGGGGTTCACAGATACGCAGTATTTT. The whole variable domain, filled in from reference TRBV5-1 and TRBJ2-3, reads KAGVTQTPRYLIKTRGQQVTLSCSPISGHRSVSWYQQTPGQGLQFLFEYFSETQRNKGNFPGRFSGRQFSNSRSEMNVSTLELGDSALYLCASSLGLAGFTDTQYFGPGTRLTVL.